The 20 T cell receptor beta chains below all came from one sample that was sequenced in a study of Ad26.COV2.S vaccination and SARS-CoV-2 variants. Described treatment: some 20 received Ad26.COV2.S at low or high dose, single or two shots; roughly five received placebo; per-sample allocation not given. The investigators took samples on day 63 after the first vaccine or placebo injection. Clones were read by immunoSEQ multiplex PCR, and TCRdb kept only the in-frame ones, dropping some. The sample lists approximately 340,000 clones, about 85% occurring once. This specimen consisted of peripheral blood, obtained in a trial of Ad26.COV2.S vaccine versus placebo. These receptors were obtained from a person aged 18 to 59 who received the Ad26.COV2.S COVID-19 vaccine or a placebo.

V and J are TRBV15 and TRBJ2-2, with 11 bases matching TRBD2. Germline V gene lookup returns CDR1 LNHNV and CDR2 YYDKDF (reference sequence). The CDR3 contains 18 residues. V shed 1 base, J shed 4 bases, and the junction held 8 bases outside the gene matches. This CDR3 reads CATSRGLAGTGSTGELFF. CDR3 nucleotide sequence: TGTGCCACCAGCAGAGGACTAGCGGGGACAGGTAGCACCGGGGAGCTGTTTTTT. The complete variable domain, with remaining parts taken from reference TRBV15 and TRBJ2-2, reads DAMVIQNPRYQVTQFGKPVTLSCSQTLNHNVMYWYQQKSSQAPKLLFHYYDKDFNNEADTPDNFQSRRPNTSFCFLDIRSPGLGDTAMYLCATSRGLAGTGSTGELFFGEGSRLTVL.

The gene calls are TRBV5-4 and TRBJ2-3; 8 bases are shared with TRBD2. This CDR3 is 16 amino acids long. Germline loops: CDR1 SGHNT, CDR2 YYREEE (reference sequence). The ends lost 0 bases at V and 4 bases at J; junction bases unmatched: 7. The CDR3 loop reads CASSLGPPGGADTQYF. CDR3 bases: TGTGCCAGCAGCTTGGGGCCCCCGGGGGGGGCAGATACGCAGTATTTT.

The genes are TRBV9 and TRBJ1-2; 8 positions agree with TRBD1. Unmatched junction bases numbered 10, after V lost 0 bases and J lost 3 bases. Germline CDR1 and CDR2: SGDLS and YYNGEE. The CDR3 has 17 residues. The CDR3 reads CASSVGGSGGFDYGYTF. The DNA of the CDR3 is TGTGCCAGCAGCGTAGGAGGGTCAGGGGGCTTCGACTATGGCTACACCTTC.

CDR3 sequence: CASSQAVLEDSEAFF. The CDR3 DNA is TGCGCCAGCAGCCAGGCGGTCCTGGAGGATTCTGAAGCTTTCTTT. The chain couples TRBV4-3 to TRBJ1-1; no clear D gene. Between the trimmed V and J ends, which lost 3 bases and 6 bases, there was a span of 17 bases. The germline CDR1 and CDR2 sequences are LGHNA and YSLEER. This CDR3 has 15 amino acids.

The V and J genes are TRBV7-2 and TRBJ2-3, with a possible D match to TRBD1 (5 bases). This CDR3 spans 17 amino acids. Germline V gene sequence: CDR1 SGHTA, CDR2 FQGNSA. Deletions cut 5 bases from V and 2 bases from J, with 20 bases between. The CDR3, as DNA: TGTGCCAGCAGCCCGGATGGGGCTAGAAGGACCACAGATACGCAGTATTTT. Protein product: CASSPDGARRTTDTQYF.

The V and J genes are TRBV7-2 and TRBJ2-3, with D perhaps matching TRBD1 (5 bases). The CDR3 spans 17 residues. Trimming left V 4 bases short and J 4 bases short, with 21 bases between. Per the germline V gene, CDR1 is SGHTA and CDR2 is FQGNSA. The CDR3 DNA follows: TGTGCCAGCAGCTCATGGACCGTAAGGGGTACTTCAGATACGCAGTATTTT. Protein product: CASSSWTVRGTSDTQYF.

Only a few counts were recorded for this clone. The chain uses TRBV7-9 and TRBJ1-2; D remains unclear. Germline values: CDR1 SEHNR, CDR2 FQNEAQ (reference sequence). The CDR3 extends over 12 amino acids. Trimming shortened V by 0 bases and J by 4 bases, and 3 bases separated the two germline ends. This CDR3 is CASSLAAYGYTF. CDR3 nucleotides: TGTGCCAGCAGCTTAGCAGCCTATGGCTACACCTTC.

CDR3: CASSLPTGNPGNTIYF. The CDR3 DNA follows: TGCGCCAGCAGCTTGCCGACAGGCAATCCTGGAAACACCATATATTTT. The chain couples TRBV5-1 to TRBJ1-3; D might be TRBD1 (6 bases). V dropped 1 base and J dropped 2 bases, with 13 bases sitting between them. This CDR3 is built from 16 residues. CDR1 and CDR2 (germline): SGHRS, YFSETQ.

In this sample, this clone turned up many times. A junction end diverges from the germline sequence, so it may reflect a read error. In nucleotides, the CDR3 is TGTGCCAGCAGTGAACCCCCGAACAGGCCATTCTTC. Translating gives CASSEPPNRPFF. The chain recombines TRBV28 with TRBJ2-7; the D gene is possibly TRBD1 (5 bases). The CDR3 is 12 amino acids. CDR1 is MDHEN, CDR2 SYDVKM, per germline.

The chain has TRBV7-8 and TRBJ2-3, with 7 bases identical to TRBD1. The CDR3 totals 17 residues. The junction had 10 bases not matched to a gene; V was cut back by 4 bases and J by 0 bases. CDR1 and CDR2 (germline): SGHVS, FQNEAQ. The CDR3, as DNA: TGTGCCAGCAGCTCACGGACAGGAAGTATTAGCACAGATACGCAGTATTTT. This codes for CASSSRTGSISTDTQYF.

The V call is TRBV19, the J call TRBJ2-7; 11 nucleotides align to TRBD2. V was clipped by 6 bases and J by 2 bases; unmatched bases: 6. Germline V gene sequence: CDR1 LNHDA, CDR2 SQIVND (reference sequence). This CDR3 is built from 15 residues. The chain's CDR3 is CASRKGLADTYEQYF. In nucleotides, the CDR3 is TGTGCCAGTAGAAAGGGACTAGCGGATACCTACGAGCAGTACTTC.

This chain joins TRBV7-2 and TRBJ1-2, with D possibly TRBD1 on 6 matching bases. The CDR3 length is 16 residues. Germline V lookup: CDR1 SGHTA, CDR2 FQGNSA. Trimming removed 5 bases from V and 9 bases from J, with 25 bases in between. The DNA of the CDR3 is TGTGCCAGCAGCCCGGTCGGGGGGCCCCCCCATAAGAGCTACACCTTC. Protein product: CASSPVGGPPHKSYTF.

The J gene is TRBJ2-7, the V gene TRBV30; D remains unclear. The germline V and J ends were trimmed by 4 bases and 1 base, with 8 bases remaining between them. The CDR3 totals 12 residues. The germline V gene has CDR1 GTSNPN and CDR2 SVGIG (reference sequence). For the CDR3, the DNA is TGTGCCTGGAAAGGACCATCCTACGAGCAGTACTTC. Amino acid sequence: CAWKGPSYEQYF.

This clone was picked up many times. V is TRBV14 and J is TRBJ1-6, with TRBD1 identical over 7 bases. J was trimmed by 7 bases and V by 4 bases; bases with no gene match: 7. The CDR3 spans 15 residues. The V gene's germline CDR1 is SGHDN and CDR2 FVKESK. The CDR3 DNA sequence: TGTGCCAGCAGCCCACCGGGACAGAGAAATTCACCCCTCCACTTT. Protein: CASSPPGQRNSPLHF.

Here the CDR3 reads CASSRTGRSYNEQFF. For the CDR3, the DNA is TGTGCCAGCAGCCGGACAGGGCGGTCCTACAATGAGCAGTTCTTC. V is TRBV3-1 (or the pseudogene TRBV3-2) and J is TRBJ2-1, with TRBD1 identical over 8 bases. V gave up 4 bases and J gave up 1 base; unmatched junction bases: 3. The CDR3 sequence is 15 residues long. The V gene's germline CDR1 is LGHDT and CDR2 YNNKEL (reference sequence).

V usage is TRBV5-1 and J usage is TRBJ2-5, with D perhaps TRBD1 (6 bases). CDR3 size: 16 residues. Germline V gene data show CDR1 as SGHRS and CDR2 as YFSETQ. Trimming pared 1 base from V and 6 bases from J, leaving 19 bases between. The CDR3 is CASSLQGGQFEKTQYF. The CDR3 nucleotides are TGCGCCAGCAGCTTGCAAGGAGGACAGTTTGAGAAGACCCAGTACTTC.

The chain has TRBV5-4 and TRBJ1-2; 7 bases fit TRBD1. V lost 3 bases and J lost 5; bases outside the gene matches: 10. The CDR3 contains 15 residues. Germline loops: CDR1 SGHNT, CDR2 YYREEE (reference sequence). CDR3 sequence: CASSSRQGGGYGYTF. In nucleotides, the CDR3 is TGTGCCAGCAGCTCGCGACAGGGTGGAGGGTATGGCTACACCTTC.

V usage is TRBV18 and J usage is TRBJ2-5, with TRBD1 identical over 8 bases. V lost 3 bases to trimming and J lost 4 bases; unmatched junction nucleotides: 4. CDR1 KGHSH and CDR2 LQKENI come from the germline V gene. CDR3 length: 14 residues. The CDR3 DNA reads TGTGCCAGCTCACCGACAGGGGCTAGAGAGACCCAGTACTTC. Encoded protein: CASSPTGARETQYF.

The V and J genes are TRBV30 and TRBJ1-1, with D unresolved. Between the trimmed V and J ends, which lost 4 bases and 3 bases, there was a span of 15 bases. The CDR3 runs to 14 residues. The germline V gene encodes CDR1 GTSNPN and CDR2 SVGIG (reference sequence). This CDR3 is CAWTQAGRYTEAFF. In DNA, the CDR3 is TGTGCCTGGACCCAGGCGGGCAGATACACTGAAGCTTTCTTT.

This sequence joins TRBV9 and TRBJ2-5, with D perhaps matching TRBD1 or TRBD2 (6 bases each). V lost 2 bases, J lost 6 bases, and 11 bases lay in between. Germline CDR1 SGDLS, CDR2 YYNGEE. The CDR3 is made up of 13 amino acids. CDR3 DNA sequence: TGTGCCAGCAGCGTCGGAGGGGGACAGACCCAGTACTTC. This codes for CASSVGGGQTQYF.